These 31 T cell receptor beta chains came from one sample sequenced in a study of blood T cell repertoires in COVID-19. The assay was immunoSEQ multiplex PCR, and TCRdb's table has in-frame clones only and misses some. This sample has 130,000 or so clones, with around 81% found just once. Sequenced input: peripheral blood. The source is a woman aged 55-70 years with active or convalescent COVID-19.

CDR3 residues: CASSPAGGETQYF. Written as DNA, the CDR3 is TGTGCCAGCTCACCTGCGGGGGGAGAGACCCAGTACTTC. The chain couples TRBV18 to TRBJ2-5; 8 bases align to TRBD2. Trimming cost V 3 bases and J 4 bases; bases outside gene matches: 1. This CDR3 contains 13 residues. Germline CDR1 and CDR2: KGHSH and LQKENI.

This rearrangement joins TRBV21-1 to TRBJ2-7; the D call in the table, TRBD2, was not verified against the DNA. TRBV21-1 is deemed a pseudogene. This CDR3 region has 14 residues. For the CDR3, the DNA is TGTGCCAGCGTACGCACGGGGTTCCCCTACGAGCAGTACGTC. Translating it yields CASVRTGFPYEQYV.

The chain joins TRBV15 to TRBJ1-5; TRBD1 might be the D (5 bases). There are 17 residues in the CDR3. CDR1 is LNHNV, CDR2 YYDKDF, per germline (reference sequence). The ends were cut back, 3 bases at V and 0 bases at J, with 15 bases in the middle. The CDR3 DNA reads TGTGCCACCAGCAGGTCTCGGTCGGGGGTTAGCAATCAGCCCCAGCATTTT. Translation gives CATSRSRSGVSNQPQHF.

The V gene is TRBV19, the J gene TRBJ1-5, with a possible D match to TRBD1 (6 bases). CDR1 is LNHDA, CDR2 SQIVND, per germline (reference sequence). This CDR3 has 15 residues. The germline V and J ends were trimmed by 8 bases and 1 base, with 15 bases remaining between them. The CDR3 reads CASLTGTLSNQPQHF. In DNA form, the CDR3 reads TGTGCCAGTCTGACAGGTACCCTAAGCAATCAGCCCCAGCATTTT.

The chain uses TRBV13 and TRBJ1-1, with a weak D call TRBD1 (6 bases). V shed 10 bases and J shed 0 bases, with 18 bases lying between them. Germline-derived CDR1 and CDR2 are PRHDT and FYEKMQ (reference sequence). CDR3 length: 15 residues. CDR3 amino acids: CATTTGGPMNTEAFF. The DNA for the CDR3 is TGTGCCACCACGACGGGGGGGCCCATGAACACTGAAGCTTTCTTT.

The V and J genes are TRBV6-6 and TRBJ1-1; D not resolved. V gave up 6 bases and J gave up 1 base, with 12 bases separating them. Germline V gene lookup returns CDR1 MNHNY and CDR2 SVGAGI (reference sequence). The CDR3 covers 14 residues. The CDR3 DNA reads TGTGCCAGCAGGATACTGGGAGGGAACACTGAAGCTTTCTTT. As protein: CASRILGGNTEAFF.

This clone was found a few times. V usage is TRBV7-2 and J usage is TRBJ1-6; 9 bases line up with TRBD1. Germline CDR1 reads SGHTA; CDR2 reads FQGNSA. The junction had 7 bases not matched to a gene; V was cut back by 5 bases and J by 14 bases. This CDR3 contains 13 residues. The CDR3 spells CASSPDRGRSLHF. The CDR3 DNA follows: TGTGCCAGCAGCCCGGACAGGGGAAGGTCCCTCCACTTT.

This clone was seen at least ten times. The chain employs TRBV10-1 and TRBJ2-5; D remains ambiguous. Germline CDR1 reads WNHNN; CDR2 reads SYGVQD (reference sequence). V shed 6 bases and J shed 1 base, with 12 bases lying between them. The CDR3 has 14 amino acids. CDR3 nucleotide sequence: TGCGCCAGCAGAGAGAGGAGAGTCCAAGAGACCCAGTACTTC. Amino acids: CASRERRVQETQYF.

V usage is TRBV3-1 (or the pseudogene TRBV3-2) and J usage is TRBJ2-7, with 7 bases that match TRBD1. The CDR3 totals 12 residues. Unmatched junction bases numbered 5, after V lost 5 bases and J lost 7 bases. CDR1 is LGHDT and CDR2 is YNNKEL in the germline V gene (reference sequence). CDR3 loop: CASSCTGAEQYF. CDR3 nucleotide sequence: TGTGCCAGCAGCTGTACAGGGGCGGAGCAGTACTTC.

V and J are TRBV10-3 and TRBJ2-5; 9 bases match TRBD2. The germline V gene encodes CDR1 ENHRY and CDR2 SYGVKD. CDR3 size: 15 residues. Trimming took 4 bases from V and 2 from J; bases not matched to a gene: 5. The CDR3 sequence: CAISVSSGGQETQYF. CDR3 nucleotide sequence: TGTGCCATCAGTGTGTCCAGCGGGGGGCAAGAGACCCAGTACTTC.

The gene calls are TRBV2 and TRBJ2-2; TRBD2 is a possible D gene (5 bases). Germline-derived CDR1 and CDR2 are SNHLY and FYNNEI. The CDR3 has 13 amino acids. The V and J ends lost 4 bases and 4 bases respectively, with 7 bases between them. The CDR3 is CASSASFTGELFF. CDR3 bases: TGTGCCAGCAGTGCTAGCTTCACCGGGGAGCTGTTTTTT. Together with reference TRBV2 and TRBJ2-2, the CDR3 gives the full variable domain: EPEVTQTPSHQVTQMGQEVILRCVPISNHLYFYWYRQILGQKVEFLVSFYNNEISEKSEIFDDQFSVERPDGSNFTLKIRSTKLEDSAMYFCASSASFTGELFFGEGSRLTVL.

The CDR3 DNA follows: TGCAGCGTAGAGACAGGGGGTTATGGCTACACCTTC. Amino acids: CSVETGGYGYTF. The genes are TRBV29-1 and TRBJ1-2; TRBD1 matches at 9 bases. The CDR3 sequence is 12 residues long. Germline CDR1 and CDR2: SQVTM and ANQGSEA. Trimming removed 6 bases from V and 5 bases from J; junction bases left unmatched: 4.

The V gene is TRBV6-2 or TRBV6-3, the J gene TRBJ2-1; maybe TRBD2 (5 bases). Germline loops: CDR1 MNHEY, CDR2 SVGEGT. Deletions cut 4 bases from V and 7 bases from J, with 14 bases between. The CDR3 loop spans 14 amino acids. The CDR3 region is CASSSRYRGNEQFF. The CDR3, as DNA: TGTGCCAGCAGTTCCCGGTATCGCGGGAATGAGCAGTTCTTC.

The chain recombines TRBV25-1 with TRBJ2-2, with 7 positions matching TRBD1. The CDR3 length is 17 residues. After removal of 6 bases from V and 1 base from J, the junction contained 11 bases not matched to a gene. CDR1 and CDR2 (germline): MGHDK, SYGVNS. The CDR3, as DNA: TGTGCCAGCAGGGACAACGTCGGGACAGAGAACACCGGGGAGCTGTTTTTT. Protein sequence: CASRDNVGTENTGELFF.

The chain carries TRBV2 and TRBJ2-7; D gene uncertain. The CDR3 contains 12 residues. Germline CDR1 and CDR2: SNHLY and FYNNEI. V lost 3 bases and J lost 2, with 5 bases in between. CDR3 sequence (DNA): TGTGCCAGCAGTGACAGAACCTACGAGCAGTACGTC. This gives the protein CASSDRTYEQYV.

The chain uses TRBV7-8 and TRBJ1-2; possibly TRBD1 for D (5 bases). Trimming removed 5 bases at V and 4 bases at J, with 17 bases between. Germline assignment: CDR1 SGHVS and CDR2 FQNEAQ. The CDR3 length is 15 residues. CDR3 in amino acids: CASSGRQGQGYGYTF. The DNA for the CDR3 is TGTGCCAGCAGCGGGCGACAAGGACAAGGCTATGGCTACACCTTC. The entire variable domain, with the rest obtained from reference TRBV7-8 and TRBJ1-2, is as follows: GAGVSQSPRYKVAKRGQDVALRCDPISGHVSLFWYQQALGQGPEFLTYFQNEAQLDKSGLPSDRFFAERPEGSVSTLKIQRTQQEDSAVYLCASSGRQGQGYGYTFGSGTRLTVV.

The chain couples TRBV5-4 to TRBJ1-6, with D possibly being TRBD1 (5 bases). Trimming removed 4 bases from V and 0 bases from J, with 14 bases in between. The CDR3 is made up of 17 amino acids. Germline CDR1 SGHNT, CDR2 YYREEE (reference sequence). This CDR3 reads CASSPDTFRSYNSPLHF. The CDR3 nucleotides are TGTGCCAGCAGCCCGGACACCTTCCGCTCCTATAATTCACCCCTCCACTTT.

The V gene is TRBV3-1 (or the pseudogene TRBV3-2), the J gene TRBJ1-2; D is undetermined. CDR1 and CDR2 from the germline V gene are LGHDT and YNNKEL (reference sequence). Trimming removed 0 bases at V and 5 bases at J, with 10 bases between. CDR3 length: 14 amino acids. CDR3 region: CASSQDHGGYGYTF. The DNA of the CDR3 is TGTGCCAGCAGCCAAGATCATGGAGGGTATGGCTACACCTTC.

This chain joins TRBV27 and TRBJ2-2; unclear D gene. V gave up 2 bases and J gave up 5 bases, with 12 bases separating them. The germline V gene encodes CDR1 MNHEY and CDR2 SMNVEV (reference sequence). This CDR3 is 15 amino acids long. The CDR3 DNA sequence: TGTGCCAGCAGTTTAATGGCCAGAAGTACCGGGGAGCTGTTTTTT. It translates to CASSLMARSTGELFF.

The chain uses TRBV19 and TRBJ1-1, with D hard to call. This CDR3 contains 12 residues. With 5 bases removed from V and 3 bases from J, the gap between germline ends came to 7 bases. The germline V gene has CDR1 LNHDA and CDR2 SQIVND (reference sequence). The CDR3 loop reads CASSAVYTEAFF. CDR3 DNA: TGTGCCAGTAGTGCAGTTTACACTGAAGCTTTCTTT.

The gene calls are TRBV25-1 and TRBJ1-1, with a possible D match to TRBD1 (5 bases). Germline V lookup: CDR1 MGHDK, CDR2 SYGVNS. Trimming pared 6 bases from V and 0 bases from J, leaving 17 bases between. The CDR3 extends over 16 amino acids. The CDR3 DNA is TGTGCCAGCAGCCCACTTATGACAGCTATGAACACTGAAGCTTTCTTT. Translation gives CASSPLMTAMNTEAFF.

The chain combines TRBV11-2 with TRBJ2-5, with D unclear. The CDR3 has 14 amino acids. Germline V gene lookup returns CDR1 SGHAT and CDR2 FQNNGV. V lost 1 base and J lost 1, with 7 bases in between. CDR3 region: CASSLGSGQETQYF. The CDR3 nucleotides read TGTGCCAGCAGCTTAGGGTCAGGCCAAGAGACCCAGTACTTC.

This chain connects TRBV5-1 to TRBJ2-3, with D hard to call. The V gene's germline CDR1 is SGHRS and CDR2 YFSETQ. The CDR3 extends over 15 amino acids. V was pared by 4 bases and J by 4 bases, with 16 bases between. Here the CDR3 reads CASSQGILGPDTQYF. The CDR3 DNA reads TGCGCCAGCAGCCAAGGAATCTTGGGCCCAGATACGCAGTATTTT.

The CDR3 DNA follows: TGTGCCAGCAGCTTAGAATTTACGGATAGGACTAGCGGTTTTCACACCGGGGAGCTGTTTTTT. It translates to CASSLEFTDRTSGFHTGELFF. The rearrangement links TRBV11-3 to TRBJ2-2; 10 bases are shared with TRBD2. CDR3 length equals 21 residues. Germline CDR1 is SGHNT and CDR2 is YENEEA. V shed 0 bases and J 3 bases; nucleotides not matched to a gene: 16.

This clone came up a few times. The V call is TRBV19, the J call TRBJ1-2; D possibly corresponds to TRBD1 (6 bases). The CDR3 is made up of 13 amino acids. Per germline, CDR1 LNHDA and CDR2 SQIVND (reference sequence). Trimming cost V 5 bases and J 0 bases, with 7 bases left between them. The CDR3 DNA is TGTGCCAGTAGTCCAGGGGCTAACTATGGCTACACCTTC. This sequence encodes CASSPGANYGYTF.

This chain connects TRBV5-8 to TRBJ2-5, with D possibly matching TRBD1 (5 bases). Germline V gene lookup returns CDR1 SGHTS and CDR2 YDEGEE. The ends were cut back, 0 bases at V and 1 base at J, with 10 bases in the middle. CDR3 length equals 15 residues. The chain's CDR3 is CASSLGGHAQETQYF. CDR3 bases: TGTGCCAGCAGCTTGGGAGGACACGCCCAAGAGACCCAGTACTTC. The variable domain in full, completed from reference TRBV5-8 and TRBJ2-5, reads EAGVTQSPTHLIKTRGQQATLRCSPISGHTSVYWYQQALGLGLQFLLWYDEGEERNRGNFPPRFSGRQFPNYSSELNVNALELEDSALYLCASSLGGHAQETQYFGPGTRLLVL.

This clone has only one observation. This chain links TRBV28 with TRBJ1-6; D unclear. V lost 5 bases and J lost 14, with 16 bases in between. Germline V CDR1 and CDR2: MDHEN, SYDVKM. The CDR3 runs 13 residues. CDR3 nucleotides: TGTGCCAGCAGTCCGAGAACCGGGGTAACCCTCCACTTT. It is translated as CASSPRTGVTLHF.

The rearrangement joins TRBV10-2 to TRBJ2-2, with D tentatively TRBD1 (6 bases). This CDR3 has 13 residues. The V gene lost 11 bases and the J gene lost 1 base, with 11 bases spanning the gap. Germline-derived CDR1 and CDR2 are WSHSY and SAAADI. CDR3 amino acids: CASRGGNTGELFF. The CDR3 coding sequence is TGCGCCTCCAGGGGCGGGAACACCGGGGAGCTGTTTTTT.

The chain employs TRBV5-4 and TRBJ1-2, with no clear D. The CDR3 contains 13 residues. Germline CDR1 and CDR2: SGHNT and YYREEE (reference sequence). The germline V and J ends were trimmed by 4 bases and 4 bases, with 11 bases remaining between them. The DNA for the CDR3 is TGTGCCAGCAGCCTCCGCCTCGGCTATGGCTACACCTTC. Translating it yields CASSLRLGYGYTF.

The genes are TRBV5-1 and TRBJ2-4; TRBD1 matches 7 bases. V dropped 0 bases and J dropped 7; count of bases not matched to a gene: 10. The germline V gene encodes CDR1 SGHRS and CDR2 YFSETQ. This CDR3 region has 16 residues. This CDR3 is CASSLGGLTGRNIQYF. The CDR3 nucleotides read TGCGCCAGCAGCTTGGGGGGTCTGACAGGGCGGAACATTCAGTACTTC.

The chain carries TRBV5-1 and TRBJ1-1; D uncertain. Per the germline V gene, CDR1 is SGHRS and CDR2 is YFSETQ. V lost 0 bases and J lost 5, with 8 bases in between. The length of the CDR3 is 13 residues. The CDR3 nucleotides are TGCGCCAGCAGCTTGGTAGCGGGGACTGAAGCTTTCTTT. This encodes CASSLVAGTEAFF.